Listed below are T cell receptor beta chains from one sample, sequenced in a study of response to subunit inactivated influenza vaccine. TCRdb ran MiXCR on the RT-PCR reads and lists one entry per CDR3 protein. In the table there are over 650,000 distinct CDR3 sequences, about 18% of which are singletons. The starting material was PBMCs from blood, obtained more than 4 days after vaccination. The receptor set was obtained from a man aged 50-60 years who received an inactivated influenza vaccine. Both conserved end residues are part of each CDR3. The D gene is left open where the match is weak. Clone size is stated in some rows and not others, as once, few, many or a class when expanded.

CASSQPATGLGNTEAFF | TGCGCCAGCAGCCAGCCGGCAACGGGACTAGGAAACACTGAAGCTTTCTTT | 17 | few | TRBJ1-1 | . | TRBV4-1
CASSLAGTTGELFF | TGTGCCAGCAGCCTAGCGGGGACCACCGGGGAGCTGTTTTTT | 14 | few | TRBJ2-2 | TRBD2 | TRBV7-2
CSVGPRFPGTGGKYEQYF | TGCAGCGTTGGCCCCCGGTTTCCCGGGACAGGGGGGAAATACGAGCAGTACTTC | 18 | . | TRBJ2-7 | TRBD1 | TRBV29-1
CASSFSSAETQYF | TGTGCCAGCAGTTTCTCCAGCGCAGAGACCCAGTACTTC | 13 | . | TRBJ2-5 | . | TRBV12-3/TRBV12-4
CSARSGAGGIQPQHF | TGCAGTGCTAGATCCGGGGCGGGAGGTATTCAGCCCCAGCATTTT | 15 | . | TRBJ1-5 | . | TRBV20-1
CASHTLAGFTGELFF | TGTGCCAGCCATACTCTAGCGGGCTTTACCGGGGAGCTGTTTTTT | 15 | . | TRBJ2-2 | TRBD2 | TRBV6-2/TRBV6-3
CASSLVRSGGYTF | TGTGCCAGCAGCTTAGTGCGCTCCGGAGGCTACACCTTC | 13 | many | TRBJ1-2 | . | TRBV7-8
CATTPDRANTEAFF | TGTGCCACCACTCCCGACAGGGCTAACACTGAAGCTTTCTTT | 14 | few | TRBJ1-1 | TRBD1 | TRBV15
CAWTSGTDTQYF | TGTGCCTGGACTAGCGGCACAGATACGCAGTATTTT | 12 | few | TRBJ2-3 | . | TRBV30
CSARTSGSWTYEQYF | TGCAGTGCGCGGACTAGCGGGAGTTGGACCTACGAGCAGTACTTC | 15 | . | TRBJ2-7 | TRBD2 | TRBV20-1
CASSPTGLVGTGELFF | TGCGCCAGCAGCCCGACTGGACTAGTGGGCACCGGGGAGCTGTTTTTT | 16 | few | TRBJ2-2 | TRBD2 | TRBV5-1
CASSLDKGETQYF | TGTGCCAGCAGCTTAGATAAGGGAGAGACCCAGTACTTC | 13 | few | TRBJ2-5 | . | TRBV11-2
CSVEDRGRAYNEQFF | TGCAGCGTTGAAGATCGCGGGAGGGCCTACAATGAGCAGTTCTTC | 15 | many | TRBJ2-1 | TRBD2 | TRBV29-1
CASSPQIRDGPYEQYF | TGTGCCAGCTCACCTCAAATCCGGGACGGACCCTACGAGCAGTACTTC | 16 | . | TRBJ2-7 | . | TRBV18
CASGTSGSMGSNEQFF | TGTGCCAGTGGTACTAGCGGGAGTATGGGCTCCAATGAGCAGTTCTTC | 16 | . | TRBJ2-1 | TRBD2 | TRBV3-1
CASSFVGARQPQHF | TGTGCCAGCAGTTTTGTGGGTGCTCGTCAGCCCCAGCATTTT | 14 | many | TRBJ1-5 | . | TRBV12-3/TRBV12-4
CGTGTGSYNEQFF | TGTGGGACCGGGACAGGGTCCTACAATGAGCAGTTCTTC | 13 | few | TRBJ2-1 | TRBD1 | TRBV27
CASSFAFLTRAPFYEQYF | TGTGCCAGCAGCTTTGCATTCCTGACCAGAGCACCATTCTACGAGCAGTACTTC | 18 | few | TRBJ2-7 | . | TRBV7-3
CASAGLYTQLYNEQFF | TGTGCCAGTGCTGGACTGTACACACAACTATACAATGAGCAGTTCTTC | 16 | few | TRBJ2-1 | . | TRBV19
CSARVRGGLDTQYF | TGCAGTGCTAGAGTAAGAGGGGGCCTTGATACGCAGTATTTT | 14 | few | TRBJ2-3 | TRBD1 | TRBV20-1
CATSRVSRTDTQYF | TGTGCCACCAGCAGAGTCAGCCGCACAGATACGCAGTATTTT | 14 | few | TRBJ2-3 | . | TRBV15
CASTFGGRANNEQFF | TGTGCCAGCACGTTTGGCGGGAGGGCCAACAATGAGCAGTTCTTC | 15 | . | TRBJ2-1 | TRBD2 | TRBV9
CSAIPPGHLSGNTIYF | TGCAGTGCTATCCCCCCGGGACACCTCTCTGGAAACACCATATATTTT | 16 | once | TRBJ1-3 | . | TRBV20-1
CASSPPMGGRTDTQYF | TGTGCCAGCAGTCCCCCCATGGGTGGGAGGACAGATACGCAGTATTTT | 16 | . | TRBJ2-3 | . | TRBV12-3/TRBV12-4
CASSGGLAGVYEQYF | TGTGCCAGCAGCGGTGGACTAGCGGGGGTCTACGAGCAGTACTTC | 15 | few | TRBJ2-7 | TRBD2 | TRBV3-1
CASSQGTSGGVPNEQFF | TGTGCCAGCAGCCAGGGGACTAGCGGGGGGGTCCCCAATGAGCAGTTCTTC | 17 | . | TRBJ2-1 | TRBD2 | TRBV4-2
CASSSPGQGSDEQFF | TGTGCCAGCAGTTCTCCGGGACAGGGGTCCGATGAGCAGTTCTTC | 15 | . | TRBJ2-1 | TRBD1 | TRBV28
CASSVVTGGSGYTF | TGTGCCAGCAGCGTAGTAACAGGGGGAAGCGGCTACACCTTC | 14 | . | TRBJ1-2 | TRBD1 | TRBV9
CSVKGLAGFEQFF | TGCAGCGTCAAGGGACTAGCGGGATTTGAGCAGTTCTTC | 13 | . | TRBJ2-1 | TRBD2 | TRBV29-1
CSAREWGNQPQHF | TGCAGTGCTCGGGAATGGGGCAATCAGCCCCAGCATTTT | 13 | few | TRBJ1-5 | . | TRBV20-1
CASSQETQPLYEQYF | TGTGCCAGCAGCCAAGAGACACAGCCCCTCTACGAGCAGTACTTC | 15 | . | TRBJ2-7 | . | TRBV4-2
CASSKGLAYTDTQYF | TGTGCCAGCAGTAAGGGATTGGCCTACACAGATACGCAGTATTTT | 15 | . | TRBJ2-3 | . | TRBV6-1
CASSQDGPHTGELFF | TGCGCCAGCAGCCAAGACGGCCCGCACACCGGGGAGCTGTTTTTT | 15 | . | TRBJ2-2 | . | TRBV4-3
CASSQEFSGRTGELFF | TGCGCCAGCAGCCAAGAGTTTAGCGGGAGAACCGGGGAGCTGTTTTTT | 16 | once | TRBJ2-2 | TRBD2 | TRBV4-1
CSARGRTSGGENEQFF | TGCAGTGCTAGGGGTCGGACTAGCGGGGGCGAGAATGAGCAGTTCTTC | 16 | . | TRBJ2-1 | TRBD2 | TRBV20-1
CASSLFRKPPYNEQFF | TGTGCCAGCAGTTTATTCCGAAAGCCCCCCTACAATGAGCAGTTCTTC | 16 | . | TRBJ2-1 | . | TRBV12-3/TRBV12-4
CASSRTSGSITYNEQFF | TGTGCCAGCAGTAGGACTAGCGGGAGTATCACCTACAATGAGCAGTTCTTC | 17 | . | TRBJ2-1 | TRBD2 | TRBV6-1
CSARVGGNQPQHF | TGCAGTGCTAGAGTCGGCGGCAATCAGCCCCAGCATTTT | 13 | many | TRBJ1-5 | . | TRBV20-1
CASSLEGGSGANVLTF | TGTGCCAGCAGTTTGGAAGGAGGCTCTGGGGCCAACGTCCTGACTTTC | 16 | . | TRBJ2-6 | . | TRBV12-3/TRBV12-4
CASSLFRDNEKLFF | TGTGCCAGCAGCTTATTCAGGGATAATGAAAAACTGTTTTTT | 14 | few | TRBJ1-4 | . | TRBV7-9
CASSRSADRGLSSYEQYF | TGTGCCAGCAGTCGCAGTGCAGACAGGGGCCTTAGCTCCTACGAGCAGTACTTC | 18 | . | TRBJ2-7 | TRBD1 | TRBV6-1
CSVAGVLNTEAFF | TGCAGCGTCGCCGGCGTACTGAACACTGAAGCTTTCTTT | 13 | . | TRBJ1-1 | . | TRBV29-1
CASSEPGQYTAAFF | TGCGCCAGCAGCGAACCGGGACAGTATACTGCAGCTTTCTTT | 14 | . | TRBJ1-1 | TRBD1 | TRBV4-1
CSGGHGESNTEAFF | TGCAGCGGTGGCCACGGCGAATCGAACACTGAAGCTTTCTTT | 14 | . | TRBJ1-1 | . | TRBV29-1
CASSLDRDYGYTF | TGTGCCAGCAGTCTGGACAGGGACTATGGCTACACCTTC | 13 | many | TRBJ1-2 | TRBD1 | TRBV12-3/TRBV12-4
CSARGTSFLYEQFF | TGCAGTGCTAGAGGGACTAGTTTTCTTTATGAGCAGTTCTTC | 14 | few | TRBJ2-1 | TRBD2 | TRBV20-1
CASSLGLETRTPSSYEQYF | TGCGCCAGCAGCTTGGGTCTCGAGACGCGTACACCGAGCTCCTACGAGCAGTACTTC | 19 | many | TRBJ2-7 | . | TRBV5-1
CASSLVSSGAGELFF | TGTGCCAGCAGCTTAGTGTCTAGCGGGGCCGGGGAGCTGTTTTTT | 15 | . | TRBJ2-2 | TRBD2 | TRBV7-2
CSGGGGQVETQYF | TGCAGCGGGGGAGGGGGACAGGTGGAGACCCAGTACTTC | 13 | many | TRBJ2-5 | . | TRBV29-1
CASSQPSRRGGTDTQYF | TGCGCCAGCAGCCAACCAAGCCGCAGGGGAGGCACAGATACGCAGTATTTT | 17 | . | TRBJ2-3 | . | TRBV4-1
CASSYGAGGPPGKNIQYF | TGTGCCAGCAGTTACGGCGCGGGAGGGCCACCCGGCAAAAACATTCAGTACTTC | 18 | . | TRBJ2-4 | TRBD2 | TRBV6-2/TRBV6-3
CASSLSGSGDTQYF | TGCGCCAGCAGCTTGTCAGGGTCCGGTGATACGCAGTATTTT | 14 | many | TRBJ2-3 | . | TRBV5-1
CASSQRGQGNEQYF | TGTGCCAGCAGCCAAAGGGGGCAGGGGAACGAGCAGTACTTC | 14 | . | TRBJ2-7 | TRBD1 | TRBV4-2